This T cell receptor beta chain comes out of a study of cytomegalovirus exposure and HLA in healthy donors. The CDR3 has 10 amino acids. Germline V CDR1 and CDR2: MDHEN, SYDVKM. Trimming took off 6 bases at V and 4 bases at J, with 3 bases between the two ends. Vbeta (60) and Jbeta (13) primers were used in the PCR. The protocol was immunoSEQ multiplex PCR, while the TCRdb copy is restricted to in-frame clones and leaves out a portion. This sample carries over 150,000 clones, about 84% of them seen once, and the ten largest clones take around 6%. What was sequenced was PBMCs. V gene TRBV28 combines with J gene TRBJ2-5; D not certain. The clonotype was recovered from a woman aged 40 to 55 in good health and CMV-seropositive. The CDR3 reads CASSSETQYF. CDR3 bases: TGTGCCAGCAGCTCAGAGACCCAGTACTTC.